Listed here are 25 T cell receptor beta chains from one sample, sequenced in a study of shared clonotypes between healthy human individuals. Repertoires were generated with immunoSEQ multiplex PCR, while TCRdb's copy carries only in-frame clones and drops some. The data show fewer than 3 million clones, just under 95% seen once. Input material: naive CD4+ T cells from PBMCs. Subset indicated: CD45RA+ positively selected. These receptors came from a man younger than 35 in good health. Some clones in this sample may be carry-over from other donors' samples.

The rearrangement joins TRBV14 to TRBJ2-1; 9 nucleotides match TRBD2. In germline, CDR1 is SGHDN, CDR2 FVKESK. The CDR3 is made up of 15 amino acids. V gave up 1 base and J gave up 10 bases; unmatched junction bases: 8. CDR3 protein: CASSQVAGGPGEQFF. The CDR3 DNA reads as TGTGCCAGCAGCCAAGTTGCGGGAGGGCCTGGGGAGCAGTTCTTC.

This clone turned up a few times. J is TRBJ1-5 and V is TRBV11-2, with a possible D match to TRBD1 (5 bases). Trimming removed 3 bases from V and 5 bases from J, with 8 bases in between. This CDR3 is 13 amino acids long. CDR1 is SGHAT, CDR2 FQNNGV, per germline. In nucleotides, the CDR3 is TGTGCCAGCAGCTTGGACACCCATCAGCCCCAGCATTTT. This translates into CASSLDTHQPQHF.

As for this clone: Other nucleotide sequences from this sample produce the same CDR3. The chain carries TRBV7-2 and TRBJ1-2; D perhaps matches TRBD1 (5 bases). CDR3 size: 12 residues. Trimming stripped 5 bases from V and 5 bases from J, with 9 bases between. Germline CDR1 SGHTA, CDR2 FQGNSA. The CDR3, as DNA: TGTGCCAGCAGCGCGGGGCTTTATGGCTACACCTTC. Encoded protein: CASSAGLYGYTF.

The chain links TRBV2 to TRBJ1-1; D ambiguous. CDR3 length: 14 amino acids. CDR1 is SNHLY, CDR2 FYNNEI, per germline. Trimming pared 4 bases from V and 0 bases from J, leaving 9 bases between. The CDR3 spells CASSARSMNTEAFF. CDR3 bases: TGTGCCAGCAGTGCCAGGAGTATGAACACTGAAGCTTTCTTT.

This rearrangement joins TRBV5-1 to TRBJ1-1; D is unclear. The CDR3 contains 14 residues. V lost 4 bases to trimming and J lost 1 base, with 11 bases between them. CDR1 and CDR2 from the germline V gene are SGHRS and YFSETQ. The CDR3 nucleotides read TGCGCCAGCAGCGGAAGGGAGAGGAACACTGAAGCTTTCTTT. Translation: CASSGRERNTEAFF.

V and J are TRBV27 and TRBJ2-7; 11 nucleotides align to TRBD2. V shed 2 bases, J shed 6 bases, and the junction held 21 bases outside the gene matches. The CDR3 is 20 residues long. The germline V gene has CDR1 MNHEY and CDR2 SMNVEV (reference sequence). The CDR3 DNA is TGTGCCAGCAGTTTAACCCGAGCGGTTAGCGGGAGGGCCCTTAGCTCCGAGCAGTACTTC. As protein: CASSLTRAVSGRALSSEQYF.

V gene TRBV6-5 combines with J gene TRBJ2-5; 8 nucleotides match TRBD1. V lost 4 bases and J lost 6; bases outside the gene matches: 7. The CDR3 covers 14 residues. In germline, CDR1 is MNHEY, CDR2 SVGAGI. As DNA, the CDR3 is TGTGCCAGCAGTTTGGACAGGGCGTTAAAGACCCAGTACTTC. As protein: CASSLDRALKTQYF.

A remark on this clone: Other nucleotide sequences in the sample specify the same CDR3. The V and J genes are TRBV7-8 and TRBJ1-5; D is uncertain. CDR1 and CDR2 (germline): SGHVS, FQNEAQ. CDR3 length: 13 residues. The V gene lost 3 bases and the J gene lost 4 bases, with 7 bases spanning the gap. DNA of the CDR3: TGTGCCAGCAGCTTGGCGCAAAATCAGCCCCAGCATTTT. It codes for CASSLAQNQPQHF. Drawing the rest from reference TRBV7-8 and TRBJ1-5, the complete variable domain is GAGVSQSPRYKVAKRGQDVALRCDPISGHVSLFWYQQALGQGPEFLTYFQNEAQLDKSGLPSDRFFAERPEGSVSTLKIQRTQQEDSAVYLCASSLAQNQPQHFGDGTRLSIL.

The chain joins TRBV29-1 to TRBJ2-1, with 7 bases aligning to TRBD1. Germline V gives CDR1 SQVTM, CDR2 ANQGSEA. The trim removed 6 bases at V and 9 bases at J, leaving 11 bases unmatched. This CDR3 has 13 amino acids. The CDR3 loop reads CSVQDRLVSEQFF. DNA for the CDR3: TGCAGCGTGCAGGACAGGTTAGTGAGTGAGCAGTTCTTC.

This chain joins TRBV10-3 and TRBJ2-7; possibly TRBD1 for D (6 bases). Germline CDR1 ENHRY, CDR2 SYGVKD. V dropped 8 bases and J dropped 7 bases, with 12 bases sitting between them. This CDR3 is 11 amino acids long. The CDR3, as DNA: TGTGCCATCGACACAGGGTTGGAGCAGTACTTC. Translated, it gives CAIDTGLEQYF.

The chain joins TRBV6-5 to TRBJ2-4; D is unresolved. V dropped 10 bases and J dropped 0 bases, with 13 bases sitting between them. CDR1 and CDR2 from the germline V gene are MNHEY and SVGAGI. The CDR3 has 14 amino acids. CDR3 amino acids: CATRAEGAKNIQYF. The DNA for the CDR3 is TGTGCCACCCGGGCCGAAGGAGCCAAAAACATTCAGTACTTC.

The chain is built from TRBV18 and TRBJ2-3; TRBD2 matches at 7 bases. CDR1 KGHSH and CDR2 LQKENI come from the germline V gene. The CDR3 sequence is 15 residues long. Trimming at V came to 0 bases and at J to 4 bases, leaving 4 bases not matched to a gene. This CDR3 reads CASSPPGGSSDTQYF. CDR3 in DNA: TGTGCCAGCTCACCACCGGGCGGGAGCTCAGATACGCAGTATTTT.

The chain has TRBV9 and TRBJ2-1; 10 bases line up with TRBD2. This CDR3 is built from 17 residues. From germline, CDR1 is SGDLS and CDR2 YYNGEE. J was trimmed by 5 bases and V by 0 bases; bases with no gene match: 8. The CDR3 here is CASSVGGVGLANNEQFF. For the CDR3, the DNA is TGTGCCAGCAGCGTAGGGGGTGTGGGACTAGCGAACAATGAGCAGTTCTTC.

The rearrangement links TRBV7-2 to TRBJ2-7, with 10 nucleotides matching TRBD1. The CDR3 length is 17 residues. Germline CDR1 reads SGHTA; CDR2 reads FQGNSA. Germline trimming cut 1 base from V and 6 bases from J; bases unmatched to any gene: 12. The CDR3 reads CASSLVGTGASRGEQYF. CDR3 nucleotide sequence: TGTGCCAGCAGCTTAGTAGGGACAGGGGCCTCACGGGGCGAGCAGTACTTC.

This clone was detected once. The same CDR3 arises from other DNA sequences in this sample as well. V and J are TRBV28 and TRBJ1-2; no clear D. Germline V gene sequence: CDR1 MDHEN, CDR2 SYDVKM. CDR3 size: 12 residues. The V gene lost 2 bases and the J gene lost 4 bases, with 5 bases spanning the gap. CDR3 in DNA: TGTGCCAGCAGTTTAGGACGCTATGGCTACACCTTC. Protein sequence: CASSLGRYGYTF.

This rearrangement joins TRBV28 to TRBJ1-5, with 8 nucleotides matching TRBD1. After removal of 4 bases from V and 5 bases from J, the junction contained 7 bases not matched to a gene. CDR1 and CDR2 from the germline V gene are MDHEN and SYDVKM. CDR3 length equals 15 residues. DNA for the CDR3: TGTGCCAGCAGTTCGGACAGGGTGGGCTATCAGCCCCAGCATTTT. It codes for CASSSDRVGYQPQHF.

The chain carries TRBV6-1 and TRBJ2-3; perhaps TRBD2 as D (6 bases). The V end lost 6 bases, the J end lost 4 bases, and 17 bases lay between the germline ends. CDR1 and CDR2 from the germline V gene are MNHNS and SASEGT. The CDR3 is made up of 15 amino acids. The CDR3 DNA follows: TGTGCCAGCAGCCCGGCGGGCCGGGACTCAGATACGCAGTATTTT. This sequence encodes CASSPAGRDSDTQYF.

The gene calls are TRBV6-5 and TRBJ2-3; 9 bases match TRBD2. V shed 6 bases, J shed 5 bases, and the junction held 0 bases outside the gene matches. CDR1 and CDR2 (germline): MNHEY, SVGAGI. CDR3 size: 12 residues. CDR3 sequence (DNA): TGTGCCAGCAGGACTAGCGGAGATACGCAGTATTTT. It encodes CASRTSGDTQYF.

The chain recombines TRBV9 with TRBJ1-2; no definite D call. Trimming removed 4 bases from V and 4 bases from J, with 20 bases in between. The CDR3 has 16 amino acids. The germline CDR1 and CDR2 sequences are SGDLS and YYNGEE. In nucleotides, the CDR3 is TGTGCCAGCAGCCAAGACCCGGGTCCCGTCGGCTATGGCTACACCTTC. Protein: CASSQDPGPVGYGYTF.

The chain couples TRBV25-1 to TRBJ1-6; TRBD1 agrees at 9 bases. CDR3 length: 15 residues. CDR1 and CDR2 (germline): MGHDK, SYGVNS. J lost 7 bases, V lost 2 bases, and 3 bases had no gene match. The CDR3 region is CASSENRGLNSPLHF. The CDR3 region has the DNA TGTGCCAGCAGTGAAAACAGGGGGCTGAATTCACCCCTCCACTTT. The entire variable domain, with the rest obtained from reference TRBV25-1 and TRBJ1-6, is as follows: EADIYQTPRYLVIGTGKKITLECSQTMGHDKMYWYQQDPGMELHLIHYSYGVNSTEKGDLSSESTVSRIRTEHFPLTLESARPSHTSQYLCASSENRGLNSPLHFGNGTRLTVT.

The gene calls are TRBV18 and TRBJ2-7; unclear D gene. The CDR3 loop spans 14 amino acids. Trimming removed 1 base at V and 2 bases at J, with 9 bases between. Per the germline V gene, CDR1 is KGHSH and CDR2 is LQKENI. The CDR3 DNA reads as TGTGCCAGCTCACCACGGCAAAAAACCTACGAGCAGTACTTC. As protein: CASSPRQKTYEQYF.

The rearrangement uses TRBV6-5 and TRBJ1-2; D is unclear. V lost 0 bases to trimming and J lost 6 bases, with 14 bases between them. Germline V gene data show CDR1 as MNHEY and CDR2 as SVGAGI. The CDR3 length is 15 residues. The CDR3: CASSYSIRRRDGYTF. For the CDR3, the DNA is TGTGCCAGCAGTTACTCGATTCGGCGCCGAGATGGCTACACCTTC.

The genes are TRBV29-1 and TRBJ2-1; D is unclear. V was trimmed by 5 bases and J by 5 bases, leaving 10 bases between them. Germline CDR1 reads SQVTM; CDR2 reads ANQGSEA. CDR3 length: 12 residues. The CDR3 DNA sequence: TGCAGCGTTCAAAGGGCCAACAATGAGCAGTTCTTC. Protein: CSVQRANNEQFF.

As concerns this clone: In the same sample, other DNA sequences code for this CDR3. J is TRBJ2-7 and V is TRBV5-1; 8 bases map to TRBD1. V shed 4 bases, J shed 6 bases, and the junction held 6 bases outside the gene matches. Germline lookup yields CDR1 SGHRS and CDR2 YFSETQ. The CDR3 is 13 amino acids. CDR3 bases: TGCGCCAGCAGCCGAGGGACAGGCCCCGAGCAGTACTTC. Its translation: CASSRGTGPEQYF. Together with reference TRBV5-1 and TRBJ2-7, the CDR3 gives the full variable domain: KAGVTQTPRYLIKTRGQQVTLSCSPISGHRSVSWYQQTPGQGLQFLFEYFSETQRNKGNFPGRFSGRQFSNSRSEMNVSTLELGDSALYLCASSRGTGPEQYFGPGTRLTVT.

V and J are TRBV27 and TRBJ2-3, with 15 bases lining up with TRBD2. CDR3 length equals 20 residues. CDR1 is MNHEY and CDR2 is SMNVEV in the germline V gene (reference sequence). V gave up 3 bases and J gave up 3 bases; unmatched junction bases: 13. The CDR3 spells CASSFPGRGLAGGGTDTQYF. The DNA of the CDR3 is TGTGCCAGCAGTTTCCCCGGGCGGGGACTAGCGGGAGGAGGAACAGATACGCAGTATTTT.